The following is a T cell receptor (beta chain) sequence with its context. It has no known antigen specificity. There are no base qualities to consult, and no much larger clone falls within one base. The same CDR3 can be traced to other DNA sequences in this sample. The data stem from a study of shared clonotypes between healthy human individuals (TCRdb year 2020). About the investigation overall: A few men and two women, aged 18 to 49 years, made up the cohort. For each donor, three plates each were used for CD4 naive and CD4 memory, two plates were used for CD8 naive, and one plate was used for CD8 memory. Blood TCR repertoires of about 5 healthy adults were deeply sequenced to estimate repertoire size and the extent of clonotype sharing between individuals. Different laboratories and diverse techniques were used to prepare libraries and sequence TCR repertoires, to increase sequencing depth and limit assay-specific biases. Leukapheresis yielded between about 0.9 and 8.9 billion PBMCs per donor.

Using the deep immunoSEQ assay, TCR CDR3 regions were amplified from genomic DNA by multiplex PCR. Genomic DNA extracted from each cell subset was distributed evenly over all wells of several immunoSEQ 96-well plates, and each plate served as one replicate. Each replicate PCR for sorted subsets received around 210 ng genomic DNA, equal to roughly 30,000 T cell genomes. Purified libraries were quantified with a Qubit 3.0 fluorometer, sized on a Bioanalyzer 2100, and re-quantified with the KAPA Library Quantification kit. Each immunoSEQ 96-well plate was sequenced on its own single-read 150-cycle Illumina NextSeq 550 flow cell. Concerning the study's data processing: The immunoSEQ output contained only junctional sequences without quality scores, so filtering could not match that applied to full-length reads. Sequences were annotated with PyIR, a Python wrapper for IgBLAST v1.9, using IMGT germline references to assign V/J genes and CDR3. Reads were filtered out if the reads had weak V/J assignments (E-value above 1e-6), no CDR3, stop codons, out-of-frame junctions, or ambiguous translated residues. V3J clonotypes were defined by identical inferred V gene, J gene, and CDR3 amino acid sequence. The percentage overlap between two repertoires was calculated by dividing the number of shared unique clonotypes by the size of the smaller repertoire. Three approaches were used to assess repertoire richness: RTK rarefaction, the Chao1 estimator, and Recon v2.1 estimates of unobserved clonotypes. Generation probabilities for all TCRbeta clonotypes obtained by the gDNA method from a handful of donors were computed using OLGA. TCRdb stores this immuneACCESS table with in-frame sequences only. Part of the clones is absent; in the studies checked, under half of the shortfall reflects unresolved V genes, and no reason is known for the rest. D and trimming come from the DNA, and the V and J calls and clone size come from that table. The sample includes about 2 million clones, with around 96% observed a single time. The biggest ten clones account for 0.95% to 1.5% of the sample.

CD8 naive samples consisted of CD45RO-negative cells that were positively selected for CCR7, yielding a CD45RA+CCR7+ population without TemRA cells. Healthy HIV-negative adults with no recently reported acute infections or vaccinations were included as donors. All donors were Caucasian adults living in Nashville, Tennessee, USA. After blood collection by leukapheresis, PBMCs were isolated using Ficoll-Histopaque density gradient centrifugation and then cryopreserved in the vapor phase of liquid nitrogen. Purity and quantity of every magnetically sorted T cell population were checked by analytical flow cytometry. From each sorted fraction, genomic DNA was isolated and quantified by UV absorbance on a Nanodrop 2000c. On the study overall, not on this receptor specifically: Compared with non-shared clonotypes, the clonotypes found in all four sorted-subset donors had higher generation probabilities. Naive subsets generally had larger estimated clonotype richness than memory subsets did. When several donors were compared, the shared fraction of clonotypes was approximately 5% for naive CD4, less than 4% for naive CD8, 2% to 2.5% for memory CD4, and around 0.4% for memory CD8. Only blood was sampled, and tissue TCR repertoires likely differ from those in blood. Rarefaction of sorted-subset datasets indicated incomplete sequencing despite the large sequencing depth. Because the study included only a small number of donors, the genetic and exposure-history diversity represented was limited. Based on pairwise subsampling, the degree of clonotype sharing among donors was expected to be affected by sequencing depth.

CDR1 MNHEY and CDR2 SMNVEV are derived from the germline V gene (reference sequence). The CDR3 measures 13 amino acids from cysteine to phenylalanine. The read is trimmed to its CDR3 DNA, 39 bases read in frame from base 1. The V end loses 2 bases and the J end loses 2 bases, and a stretch of 6 bases separates them. Sequences were obtained from naive CD8+ T cells sorted from blood. In the paper's terms, the cell subset or site label means: CD45RA+CCR7+. This sequence uses TRBV27 and TRBJ1-1; the D gene assignment is ambiguous. This clonotype was sampled from a man aged 18 to 30 in good health. Here the CDR3 is given as CASSLGPNTEAFF. The DNA sequence reads TGTGCCAGCAGTTTAGGGCCAAACACTGAAGCTTTCTTT.